This T cell receptor (beta chain) derives from a study of CD8 T cells in Susac syndrome. Study findings and constraints: It was acknowledged in the study that the number of individuals who were included in its TCR sequencing and HLA analysis was relatively small.

TCR beta from blood CD8+ and CD4+ T cells was sequenced. TEMRA cells were FACS-enriched, unlike CD8+ and CD4+ T cells, which were negatively isolated. Worth noting for this clonotype: The antigen is not known.

Reverse transcription of roughly 0.5 to 1 ug RNA used random hexamers. Amplification of TCR beta CDR3 used immunoSEQ multiplex PCR across 54 Vbeta and 13 Jbeta. TCRdb fed the immunoSEQ multiplex PCR reads into MiXCR, producing one record per CDR3 protein. The table has about 69,000 distinct CDR3 sequences, roughly nine tenths seen once. Trimming left V 1 base short and J 3 bases short, with 6 bases between. CDR1 is SQVTM, CDR2 ANQGSEA, per germline. This CDR3 comprises 13 residues. The sequence was obtained from a human donor with multiple sclerosis. Sequencing input: CD8+ T cells from PBMCs. V is TRBV29-1 and J is TRBJ2-2, with D unresolved. CDR3 protein: CSVEVSHTGELFF. CDR3 nucleotides: TGCAGCGTTGAAGTCAGTCACACCGGGGAGCTGTTTTTT.